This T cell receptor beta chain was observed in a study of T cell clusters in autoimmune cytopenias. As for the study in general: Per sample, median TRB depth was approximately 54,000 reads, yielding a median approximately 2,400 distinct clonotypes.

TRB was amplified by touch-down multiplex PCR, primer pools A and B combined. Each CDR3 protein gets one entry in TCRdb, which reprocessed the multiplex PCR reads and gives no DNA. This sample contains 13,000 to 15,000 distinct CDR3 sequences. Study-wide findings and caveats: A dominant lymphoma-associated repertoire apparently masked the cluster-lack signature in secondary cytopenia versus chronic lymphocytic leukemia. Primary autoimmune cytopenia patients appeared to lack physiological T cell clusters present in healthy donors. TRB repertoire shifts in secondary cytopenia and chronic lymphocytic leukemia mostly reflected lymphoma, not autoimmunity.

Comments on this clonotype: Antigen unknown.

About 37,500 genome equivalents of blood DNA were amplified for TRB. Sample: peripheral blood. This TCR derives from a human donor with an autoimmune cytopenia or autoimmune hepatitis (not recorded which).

This CDR3 reads CAWSGQMNTEAFF. V and J are TRBV30 and TRBJ1-1. The CDR3 length is 13 residues. In germline, CDR1 is GTSNPN, CDR2 SVGIG (reference sequence).